Listed below are T cell receptor beta chains from one sample, sequenced in a study of blood T cell repertoires in COVID-19. Sequencing used immunoSEQ multiplex PCR; TCRdb keeps in-frame clones, though not all of them. The sample includes approximately 200,000 clones, 86% of them seen just once. Sequencing was carried out using PBMCs or T cells enriched from blood (not recorded which). The receptors shown here come from a woman aged 25-40 years who had been exposed to COVID-19. Both conserved end residues are part of each CDR3. The D gene is left open where the match is weak. Clone sizes are given selectively: once, few, many, or a class where the clone is expanded.

>TRBV6-6|NA|TRBJ2-7|NA
CASSRGGDTYEQYF
TGTGCCAGCAGTCGAGGGGGGGATACCTACGAGCAGTACTTC
>TRBV4-1|NA|TRBJ1-2|TRBD1
CASSHGTVDSGYTF
TGCGCCAGCAGCCACGGGACAGTAGATAGTGGCTACACCTTC
>TRBV28|few|TRBJ2-7|NA
CASSLRPGLYEQYF
TGTGCCAGCAGTTTGCGCCCGGGACTTTACGAGCAGTACTTC
>TRBV5-1|NA|TRBJ1-1|TRBD1
CASSLVQGKGTEAFF
TGCGCCAGCAGCTTGGTACAGGGGAAGGGGACTGAAGCTTTCTTT
>TRBV10-2|NA|TRBJ2-1|TRBD2
CATLLAGGVFF
TGCGCCACCCTATTAGCGGGGGGGGTGTTCTTC
>TRBV9|NA|TRBJ1-5|TRBD1
CASSVLGGEGQPQHF
TGTGCCAGCAGCGTTTTAGGGGGCGAGGGACAGCCCCAGCATTTT
>TRBV6-5|NA|TRBJ1-1|TRBD1
CASRIQGDEAFF
TGTGCCAGCAGGATACAGGGGGATGAAGCTTTCTTT
>TRBV29-1|NA|TRBJ2-1|TRBD2
CSVDQRGGPWDEQFF
TGCAGCGTTGACCAGCGGGGGGGACCTTGGGATGAGCAGTTCTTC
>TRBV15|NA|TRBJ1-4|NA
CATSRDRARKLFF
TGTGCCACCAGCAGAGACAGGGCGAGGAAACTGTTTTTT
>TRBV2|NA|TRBJ1-6|TRBD1
CASSEEMGQANSPLHF
TGTGCCAGCAGTGAGGAGATGGGACAGGCAAATTCACCCCTCCACTTT
>TRBV12-5|few|TRBJ1-5|NA
CASQDSYNQPQHF
TGTGCTTCTCAGGACAGCTACAATCAGCCCCAGCATTTT
>TRBV7-2|NA|TRBJ2-7|NA
CASSQSPGLPLYEQYF
TGTGCCAGCAGCCAGAGCCCGGGACTCCCACTCTACGAGCAGTACTTC
>TRBV7-3|once|TRBJ2-3|NA
CASSPVGASTDTQYF
TGTGCCAGCAGCCCCGTGGGGGCTAGCACAGATACGCAGTATTTT
>TRBV6-6|NA|TRBJ2-5|NA
CASRRTGSRRLLETQYF
TGTGCCAGCAGACGAACTGGGTCTAGGCGCCTTCTAGAGACCCAGTACTTC
>TRBV12-3/TRBV12-4|NA|TRBJ2-5|NA
CASSKQGWETQYF
TGTGCCAGCAGCAAACAGGGATGGGAGACCCAGTACTTC
>TRBV6-5|NA|TRBJ2-1|NA
CASEYQGNEQFF
TGTGCCAGCGAATACCAGGGTAATGAGCAGTTCTTC
>TRBV6-1|NA|TRBJ2-1|NA
CASSDSGLAGEQFF
TGTGCCAGCAGTGATTCGGGTCTCGCCGGGGAGCAGTTCTTC
>TRBV2|NA|TRBJ1-5|NA
CASTELGGAQHF
TGTGCCAGCACCGAACTGGGGGGGGCCCAGCATTTT
>TRBV9|NA|TRBJ1-2|TRBD1
CASSAGGQGARYTF
TGTGCCAGCAGCGCTGGGGGACAGGGGGCGCGTTACACCTTC
>TRBV10-3|once|TRBJ1-3|NA
CAISDKGGSGNTIYF
TGTGCCATCAGTGATAAGGGAGGCTCTGGAAACACCATATATTTT
>TRBV27|NA|TRBJ2-1|NA
CASSQQYNEQFF
TGTGCCAGCAGTCAACAGTACAATGAGCAGTTCTTC
>TRBV9|NA|TRBJ1-1|TRBD1
CASSVTTGALYTEAFF
TGTGCCAGCAGCGTAACCACAGGGGCTTTGTACACTGAAGCTTTCTTT
>TRBV3-1/TRBV3-2|NA|TRBJ1-1|TRBD1
CASSRDRWFEAFF
TGTGCCAGCAGCCGGGACAGGTGGTTTGAAGCTTTCTTT
>TRBV19|few|TRBJ1-2|NA
CASGSHGYTF
TGTGCCAGTGGGAGTCATGGCTACACCTTC
>TRBV27|NA|TRBJ2-7|TRBD1
CASSFGTGGSYEQYF
TGTGCCAGCAGCTTTGGGACAGGGGGATCCTACGAGCAGTACTTC
>TRBV7-6|NA|TRBJ2-7|NA
CASSYRDTLYEQYF
TGTGCCAGCAGCTACCGGGACACCCTCTACGAGCAGTACTTC
>TRBV24-1|NA|TRBJ1-2|NA
CATSTATPTYGYTF
TGTGCCACCAGTACGGCGACACCGACCTATGGCTACACCTTC
>TRBV29-1|NA|TRBJ1-2|NA
CSVDRGRAYGYTF
TGCAGCGTTGATAGGGGGAGGGCATATGGCTACACCTTC
>TRBV19|NA|TRBJ1-2|TRBD1
CASSIGAGTANYGYTF
TGTGCCAGTAGTATAGGGGCAGGGACAGCTAACTATGGCTACACCTTC
>TRBV5-1|NA|TRBJ2-7|NA
CASSLGDTSSPYEQYF
TGCGCCAGCAGCTTGGGGGACACTTCAAGCCCCTACGAGCAGTACTTC
>TRBV28|NA|TRBJ2-7|TRBD1
CASSPLQGALTYEQYF
TGTGCCAGCAGTCCCCTCCAGGGGGCCCTGACCTACGAGCAGTACTTC
>TRBV3-1/TRBV3-2|NA|TRBJ2-1|NA
CASSQQGSYNEQFF
TGTGCCAGCAGCCAACAGGGCTCCTACAATGAGCAGTTCTTC
>TRBV28|few|TRBJ1-1|NA
CASSLLQGGTEAFF
TGTGCCAGCAGTTTATTACAGGGAGGGACTGAAGCTTTCTTT
>TRBV15|NA|TRBJ1-5|NA
CATSVGGGLGQPQHF
TGTGCCACCAGCGTCGGAGGAGGGTTGGGGCAGCCCCAGCATTTT
>TRBV3-1/TRBV3-2|NA|TRBJ2-6|NA
CASSQASSGANVLTF
TGTGCCAGCAGCCAAGCTAGCTCTGGGGCCAACGTCCTGACTTTC
>TRBV5-1|NA|TRBJ2-7|NA
CASSGPTLADEQYF
TGCGCCAGCAGCGGGCCCACCCTAGCTGACGAGCAGTACTTC